A selection of T cell receptor beta chains follows, all from one sample in a study of identical twins. TCRdb reprocessed the 5' RACE reads via MiXCR and lists one record per CDR3 protein. The sample records approximately 300,000 distinct CDR3 sequences, less than 9.5% being singletons. The data also belong to a second study, concerning yellow fever vaccine responses in identical twins.

The specimen was CD8+ T cells sorted from blood. The source of these receptors is a woman aged 18-35 years in good health. Both conserved end residues are part of each CDR3. The D gene is left open where the match is weak. Clone size is not always given. Where it is, it says once, few, many or a class for expanded clones.

TRBV20-1	.	TRBJ2-2	TRBD2	TGCAGTGCTAGAGACACCGGGACTAGAGGTTACACCGGGGAGCTGTTTTTT	CSARDTGTRGYTGELFF
TRBV20-1	many	TRBJ2-7	TRBD1	TGCAGTGCTCTCCCGTCGGGACAGGGTGTTTACGAGCAGTACTTC	CSALPSGQGVYEQYF
TRBV12-3/TRBV12-4	many	TRBJ2-3	.	TGTGCCAGCAGTTCGCCCAACTTAGCGGATAGCACAGATACGCAGTATTTT	CASSSPNLADSTDTQYF
TRBV29-1	many	TRBJ1-1	.	TGCAGCGTTGCTCCAGGTAACACTGAAGCTTTCTTT	CSVAPGNTEAFF
TRBV6-6	.	TRBJ2-7	.	TGTGCCAGCAGTTACGACCCGGACGAGCAGTACTTC	CASSYDPDEQYF
TRBV4-1	many	TRBJ2-1	TRBD2	TGCGCCAGCAGGGGACTAGAGGAATACAATGAGCAGTTCTTC	CASRGLEEYNEQFF
TRBV5-6	.	TRBJ1-1	.	TGTGCCAGCAGCTTCACGAACACTGAAGCTTTCTTT	CASSFTNTEAFF
TRBV7-9	.	TRBJ2-5	.	TGTGCCAGCAGCTCGCTGGACCGCCGAGAGACCCAGTACTTC	CASSSLDRRETQYF
TRBV10-1	few	TRBJ2-3	TRBD2	TGCGCCAGCAGTGAGCTAGCGGGAGTTTCAGATACGCAGTATTTT	CASSELAGVSDTQYF
TRBV19	.	TRBJ2-7	.	TGTGCCAGTAGTATAGTGGCTAGCGCCTTGAGGGAGCAGTACTTC	CASSIVASALREQYF
TRBV9	many	TRBJ2-1	.	TGTGCCAGCAGCGTAGACAGTCTATGGAATGAGCAGTTCTTC	CASSVDSLWNEQFF
TRBV28	few	TRBJ2-5	TRBD1	TGTGCCAGCTCAATAACAGGACAGGCAGGATTGGAGACCCAGTACTTC	CASSITGQAGLETQYF
TRBV23-1	.	TRBJ2-3	.	TGCGCCAGCAGTCAGCAAGGGCGGTACACAGATACGCAGTATTTT	CASSQQGRYTDTQYF
TRBV7-7	few	TRBJ2-3	TRBD2	TGTGCTAGCAGCCTAAGTCGGCTCCGGGGGGCAGATACGCAGTATTTT	CASSLSRLRGADTQYF
TRBV10-3	.	TRBJ1-1	.	TGTGCCATCAGTTCGGACCGTGACCTTTGGGCTGAAGCTTTCTTT	CAISSDRDLWAEAFF
TRBV5-4	.	TRBJ2-1	TRBD1	TGTGCCAGCAGCTTAAGGACAGGGGTTGAGCAGTTCTTC	CASSLRTGVEQFF
TRBV3-1	many	TRBJ2-2	TRBD2	TGTGCCAGCAGCCAAGAACTAGCGGGGATAAACACCGGGGAGCTGTTTTTT	CASSQELAGINTGELFF
TRBV10-3	few	TRBJ2-7	TRBD2	TGTGCCATCAATAGCGGGAGTTACGAGCAGTACTTC	CAINSGSYEQYF
TRBV4-3	.	TRBJ2-1	.	TGCGCCAGCAGCCAAGATAGGGTGGGCGGACCCTACAATGAGCAGTTCTTC	CASSQDRVGGPYNEQFF
TRBV28	few	TRBJ2-1	.	TGTGCCAGCAGCCCTCTCAGGCTATACAATGAGCAGTTCTTC	CASSPLRLYNEQFF
TRBV7-2	few	TRBJ2-7	.	TGTGCCAGCAGCTCACAATACGAGCAGTACTTC	CASSSQYEQYF
TRBV3-1	.	TRBJ2-5	.	TGTGCCAGCAGCCACGTTCTGCAGGGCCAAGAGACCCAGTACTTC	CASSHVLQGQETQYF
TRBV14	many	TRBJ2-1	TRBD2	TGTGCCAGCAGGCTACTAGCGGGCCCCGGCAATGAGCAGTTCTTC	CASRLLAGPGNEQFF
TRBV5-4	many	TRBJ2-5	.	TGTGCCAGCAGCTTGGTTGGTGCTGGCAGGGGGGTCGTAGCAGAGACCCAGTACTTC	CASSLVGAGRGVVAETQYF
TRBV29-1	many	TRBJ1-2	.	TGCAGCGTTGATGGTGGATTCCGCTATGGCTACACCTTC	CSVDGGFRYGYTF
TRBV5-1	.	TRBJ2-1	TRBD2	TGCGCCAGCAGCTTGGGAGCGGGGTACCACAATGAGCAGTTCTTC	CASSLGAGYHNEQFF